The following is a T cell receptor beta chain sequence with its context. It has no known antigen specificity. No quality values exist for individual bases; no much larger clone is one base distant. From cysteine to phenylalanine, the CDR3 is 17 amino acids long. Kept here is only the CDR3 DNA, which spans 51 bases and is read in frame from base 1. The junction shows trimming of 2 bases on V and 0 bases on J, and the gene matches do not reach 5 bases of it. CDR1 and CDR2 are drawn from the germline V gene (reference sequence): SEHNR, FQNEAQ. TCRbeta CDR3 regions were amplified from genomic DNA using the immunoSEQ Assay, a bias-controlled multiplex PCR. The paper's data handling went like this. Within the assay, amplification of reference gene primers was used to estimate how many nucleated cells each sample contained. To quantify the absolute abundance of each unique TCRbeta CDR3 rearrangement, sequence reads were collapsed and filtered. Productive Simpson clonality was computed per sample as the square root of Simpson's diversity index over productive rearrangements. The table was pulled from immuneACCESS by TCRdb, which kept in-frame rearrangements only. Such tables lose some clones; where checked, under half of the loss comes from unresolved V genes, and the rest has no known cause. V, J and clone size are those of that table, while D and trimming were read from the DNA. Here the sample has over 40,000 clones; approximately 83% occur a single time. Roughly 2.6% of the sample is held by the ten biggest clonotypes.

The entry originates in a study of blood T cell repertoires in COVID-19 (dated by TCRdb to about 2020). About the investigation overall: Collaborator samples came from the United States, Italy and Spain and covered acute and convalescent phases of COVID-19. The prospective study material was composed of cDNA or gDNA derived from T cells, B-cell-depleted T cells, or PBMCs. The dataset comprised deeply sampled blood TCRbeta repertoires from subjects exposed to, actively infected with, or recovered from COVID-19. A freely available public database, intended as a resource for researchers studying the immune response to SARS-CoV-2, is where the repertoires were released. The samples were drawn from the first 160 participants of the ongoing ImmuneRACE study and from 1,200 or so subjects provided by 6 global collaborators. Sample metadata almost always included a de-identified subject ID, COVID-19 status, age in years and sex. HLA class I and class II types, where available, came from metadata supplied by the sample provider rather than from assay-based typing. General findings and caveats noted by the study authors: The amount of clinical and demographic metadata varied by source and participant and was provided uncurated.

Each collaborating institution followed its own protocols to collect whole blood in K2EDTA tubes. For TCRbeta analysis, collaborators shipped samples as frozen whole blood, isolated PBMCs, or DNA extracted from either of those sample types. The chain employs TRBV7-9 and TRBJ1-3, with 9 bases in between that match TRBD1. The receptor was derived from a woman aged 55-70 years with acute or convalescent COVID-19. Specimen: peripheral blood. Here is the DNA: TGTGCCAGCAGCTTAAGGGGACAGGGCTTCTCTGGAAACACCATATATTTT. It is translated as CASSLRGQGFSGNTIYF. With the rest looked up from the reference TRBV7-9 and TRBJ1-3 genes rather than sequenced, the full variable domain is DTGVSQNPRHKITKRGQNVTFRCDPISEHNRLYWYRQTLGQGPEFLTYFQNEAQLEKSRLLSDRFSAERPKGSFSTLEIQRTEQGDSAMYLCASSLRGQGFSGNTIYFGEGSWLTVV.